Listed here are 22 T cell receptor beta chains from one sample, sequenced in a study of blood T cells in healthy people across ages. Together with a sample-barcoded 5' primer, a J-beta primer mix was included in a second PCR lasting roughly 6 to 12 cycles. TCRdb used MiXCR to reprocess the 5' RACE reads, holding one entry per CDR3 protein. The table lists just over 1 million distinct CDR3 sequences, more than 40% of them singletons. Input material: blood. All receptors come from a woman aged 60-75 years in good health.

V is TRBV30 and J is TRBJ2-7, with unresolved D. Deletions cut 6 bases from V and 1 base from J, with 7 bases between. Germline assignment: CDR1 GTSNPN and CDR2 SVGIG (reference sequence). This CDR3 contains 11 residues. The CDR3 DNA sequence: TGTGCCTGTCGATCTTCCTACGAGCAGTACTTC. As protein: CACRSSYEQYF.

V and J are TRBV20-1 and TRBJ2-1, with 11 bases fitting TRBD2. The junction had 5 bases not matched to a gene; V was cut back by 5 bases and J by 5 bases. This CDR3 contains 14 residues. Germline CDR1 DFQATT, CDR2 SNEGSKA (reference sequence). CDR3 in amino acids: CSAGLAGVNNEQFF. Written as DNA, the CDR3 is TGCAGTGCTGGACTAGCGGGTGTAAACAATGAGCAGTTCTTC.

A few counts support this clonotype. The chain carries TRBV5-1 and TRBJ2-5; weak D call: TRBD1 (7 bases). V lost 5 bases to trimming and J lost 11 bases, with 19 bases between them. This CDR3 has 13 amino acids. Germline CDR1 is SGHRS and CDR2 is YFSETQ. CDR3 sequence reads: CASREGAIVEQYF. CDR3 DNA sequence: TGCGCCAGCAGGGAGGGGGCAATTGTGGAGCAGTACTTC.

The rearrangement uses TRBV5-5 and TRBJ2-7; 11 bases are a match to TRBD2. The CDR3 totals 13 residues. V lost 3 bases, J lost 6 bases, and 2 bases stayed unmatched. Germline CDR1 reads SGHKS; CDR2 reads YYEKEE (reference sequence). CDR3 coding DNA: TGTGCCAGCAGCTGGACTAGCGGGTCCGAGCAGTACTTC. It codes for CASSWTSGSEQYF.

The rearrangement joins TRBV25-1 to TRBJ2-5; 14 bases line up with TRBD2. With the DNA end fitting TRBJ2-7 better, the J assignment may be wrong. The CDR3 spans 16 residues. Germline CDR1 is MGHDK and CDR2 is SYGVNS. CDR3 nucleotides: TGTGCCAGCAGTGAATTGGGACTAGCGGGAGTCGGCGAGCAGTACTTC. Its protein product is CASSELGLAGVGEQYF.

This chain uses TRBV29-1 with TRBJ2-3; TRBD2 matches 12 bases. Germline V gene sequence: CDR1 SQVTM, CDR2 ANQGSEA. Trimming took 5 bases from V and 9 from J; bases not matched to a gene: 12. This CDR3 has 15 amino acids. The DNA of the CDR3 is TGCAGCGTTATCAGGACTAGCGGGAATATTATAACGCAGTATTTT. Amino acids: CSVIRTSGNIITQYF.

This clonotype occurred a few times. The chain couples TRBV4-2 to TRBJ2-5; 9 nucleotides line up with TRBD2. The CDR3 totals 13 residues. Germline assignment: CDR1 LGHNA and CDR2 YNFKEQ. With V trimmed by 7 bases and J by 3 bases, 3 bases remained unmatched. The CDR3 nucleotides are TGTGCCAGCACAGTAGCGGGGGAAGAGACCCAGTACTTC. Amino acid sequence: CASTVAGEETQYF.

The sample holds one count of this clonotype. The chain links TRBV3-1 to TRBJ1-6; TRBD1 matches at 8 bases. Germline values: CDR1 LGHDT, CDR2 YNNKEL (reference sequence). Losses at the gene ends were 0 bases for V and 7 bases for J; bases not matched to a gene: 5. The CDR3 consists of 16 residues. The CDR3 spells CASSQDRTGWNSPLHF. The DNA of the CDR3 is TGTGCCAGCAGCCAAGATCGGACAGGGTGGAATTCACCCCTCCACTTT.

This clonotype was detected a few times. The chain has TRBV12-3 or TRBV12-4 and TRBJ1-5; a weak D match, TRBD1 (6 bases). The CDR3 loop spans 15 amino acids. V lost 3 bases and J 5 bases, leaving 14 bases between the germline ends. This CDR3 reads CASSLYRVDDQPQHF. CDR3 sequence (DNA): TGTGCCAGCAGTTTGTACAGGGTGGATGATCAGCCCCAGCATTTT.

This rearrangement joins TRBV2 to TRBJ2-1; possible D gene TRBD1, 6 bases. The CDR3 length is 13 residues. V was shortened by 2 bases and J by 6 bases, with 8 bases between the two germline ends. Germline V gives CDR1 SNHLY, CDR2 FYNNEI. CDR3 in DNA: TGTGCCAGCAGTGAACAGGGGATCAATGAGCAGTTCTTC. Translated, it gives CASSEQGINEQFF. The whole variable domain, remainder taken from reference TRBV2 and TRBJ2-1, is EPEVTQTPSHQVTQMGQEVILRCVPISNHLYFYWYRQILGQKVEFLVSFYNNEISEKSEIFDDQFSVERPDGSNFTLKIRSTKLEDSAMYFCASSEQGINEQFFGPGTRLTVL.

The chain recombines TRBV3-1 with TRBJ2-3; maybe TRBD2 (5 bases). The V gene's germline CDR1 is LGHDT and CDR2 YNNKEL (reference sequence). The CDR3 has 15 amino acids. Trimming shortened V by 2 bases and J by 1 base, and 10 bases separated the two germline ends. CDR3 coding DNA: TGTGCCAGCAGCCAATGGAGTAGCGGCACAGATACGCAGTATTTT. Its protein product is CASSQWSSGTDTQYF.

This clonotype was counted only a few times. The V and J genes are TRBV12-3 or TRBV12-4 and TRBJ1-2, with unresolved D. The CDR3 is made up of 11 amino acids. V was pared by 6 bases and J by 7 bases, with 9 bases between. CDR3 DNA sequence: TGTGCCAGCAGCTCACTCGTTGGCTACACCTTC. Encoded protein: CASSSLVGYTF.

This clonotype was observed a few times. This rearrangement joins TRBV3-1 to TRBJ2-1; D is undetermined. V was shortened by 1 base and J by 0 bases, with 13 bases between the two germline ends. The V gene's germline CDR1 is LGHDT and CDR2 YNNKEL (reference sequence). The CDR3 length is 17 residues. CDR3 amino acids: CASSQVPPPSSYNEQFF. CDR3 sequence (DNA): TGTGCCAGCAGCCAAGTTCCGCCCCCCAGCTCCTACAATGAGCAGTTCTTC.

In its sample, this clonotype was seen a few times. The chain couples TRBV3-1 to TRBJ1-5; TRBD1 agrees at 10 bases. Germline V gene data show CDR1 as LGHDT and CDR2 as YNNKEL (reference sequence). This CDR3 has 15 amino acids. Trimming cost V 3 bases and J 7 bases; bases outside gene matches: 6. In DNA, the CDR3 is TGTGCCAGCAGCCACGGGACAGGGGTTGGACAGCCCCAGCATTTT. Amino acid sequence: CASSHGTGVGQPQHF.

At least ten counts were recorded for this clonotype. CDR3 coding DNA: TGTGCCAGCAGCTTCGGACTAGCGGCCTACAATGAGCAGTTCTTC. This translates into CASSFGLAAYNEQFF. V usage is TRBV7-2 and J usage is TRBJ2-1; 10 bases align to TRBD2. CDR3 length: 15 residues. Germline assignment: CDR1 SGHTA and CDR2 FQGNSA. With 3 bases clipped from V and 2 bases from J, the junction kept 1 base outside the gene matches.

This clonotype has at least ten counts. The chain has TRBV12-3 or TRBV12-4 and TRBJ1-2; D perhaps matches TRBD1 (5 bases). V was clipped by 3 bases and J by 7 bases, with 6 bases between them. The CDR3 sequence is 11 residues long. Here the CDR3 reads CASSLRGGYTF. CDR3 nucleotide sequence: TGTGCCAGCAGTTTGAGGGGTGGCTACACCTTC.

The genes are TRBV29-1 and TRBJ2-1, with TRBD1 matching 12 bases. Germline V gene lookup returns CDR1 SQVTM and CDR2 ANQGSEA. The CDR3 runs 15 residues. The V segment lost 4 bases and the J segment 7 bases; nucleotides outside the gene matches: 8. The CDR3 is CSVGGGQGARNEQFF. CDR3 bases: TGCAGCGTTGGTGGGGGACAGGGGGCGAGGAATGAGCAGTTCTTC.

The chain uses TRBV5-1 and TRBJ2-5; the D gene is possibly TRBD1 (5 bases). Germline CDR1 and CDR2: SGHRS and YFSETQ. V lost 3 bases and J 2 bases, leaving 8 bases between the germline ends. CDR3 length: 13 amino acids. The CDR3 loop is CASSWTNQETQYF. In nucleotides, the CDR3 is TGCGCCAGCAGCTGGACAAATCAAGAGACCCAGTACTTC.

The table lists this clonotype with a few counts. The J gene is TRBJ1-2, the V gene TRBV7-8; D unclear. The V and J ends lost 5 bases and 2 bases respectively, with 15 bases between them. Germline loops: CDR1 SGHVS, CDR2 FQNEAQ. The CDR3 totals 15 residues. CDR3 nucleotides: TGTGCCAGCAGCCCGACTCGGATAAAAAACTATGGCTACACCTTC. This encodes CASSPTRIKNYGYTF.

This clonotype was seen repeatedly, ten times or more. The V call is TRBV29-1, the J call TRBJ2-6, with no clear D. V was cut by 5 bases and J by 1 base, with 6 bases left in between. The CDR3 loop spans 13 amino acids. Germline-derived CDR1 and CDR2 are SQVTM and ANQGSEA. DNA for the CDR3: TGCAGCGTTCGAGCGTCTGGGGCCAACGTCCTGACTTTC. This codes for CSVRASGANVLTF.

This clonotype has just a few counts. The chain links TRBV3-1 to TRBJ2-7; TRBD1 agrees at 7 bases. The J segment lost 4 bases and the V segment lost 5 bases, leaving 5 bases of the junction unmatched. Germline CDR1 LGHDT, CDR2 YNNKEL (reference sequence). The CDR3 has 13 amino acids. The CDR3 spells CASSRGPYYEQYF. DNA of the CDR3: TGTGCCAGCAGCAGGGGGCCCTATTACGAGCAGTACTTC.

This clonotype was observed a handful of times. The chain is built from TRBV4-1 and TRBJ2-5; TRBD2 might be the D (7 bases). Between the trimmed V and J ends, which lost 1 base and 2 bases, there was a span of 14 bases. The CDR3 extends over 16 amino acids. Germline CDR1 is MGHRA and CDR2 is YSYEKL. Written as DNA, the CDR3 is TGCGCCAGCAGCCAAGTGGGAGGGGGATATCAAGAGACCCAGTACTTC. Its translation: CASSQVGGGYQETQYF.